This TCR beta chain was retrieved from a study of blood T cells in healthy people across ages. Together with a sample-barcoded 5' primer, a J-beta primer mix was included in a second PCR lasting about 6 to 11 cycles. Each cDNA molecule was tagged by a template-switch adaptor with 12 random nucleotides. One entry per CDR3 protein results from TCRdb running MiXCR on the 5' RACE reads. The sample consists of about 670,000 distinct CDR3 sequences, roughly 41% of them appearing once. Study observations and caveats: Possibly confounding the expanded clonotype changes was the fact that donor CMV status was unknown. Among long-lived donors, naive CD4+ cells were more numerous and diversity higher than in aged donors.

As to this clonotype: Its antigen is not identified.

Germline trimming cut 3 bases from V and 4 bases from J; bases unmatched to any gene: 8. This CDR3 spans 18 amino acids. Germline values: CDR1 SGHRS, CDR2 YFSETQ. The sample consisted of blood. The gene calls are TRBV5-1 and TRBJ2-1, with 15 bases aligning to TRBD2. This receptor was taken from a man older than 75 in good health. The DNA for the CDR3 is TGCGCCAGCAGCTCCGGACTAGCGGGGGGGCCGGGATACAATGAGCAGTTCTTC. It encodes CASSSGLAGGPGYNEQFF.